A single TCR beta chain is shown here with its context. Its target is not known. The V gene end was trimmed by 5 bases and the J gene end by 8 bases; junction bases not matched to a gene: 5. Germline loops: CDR1 MDHEN, CDR2 SYDVKM. This CDR3 is 12 amino acids long. These data come from a study of cytomegalovirus exposure and HLA in healthy donors. For the study at large: Roughly 80 million unique TCRs from HLA-typed donors made up an early data release.

Researchers ran the PCR with 60 Vbeta and 13 Jbeta primers. Assay used: immunoSEQ multiplex PCR; TCRdb lists only in-frame clones, some missing. In the table there are 200,000 to 250,000 clones, more than 60% of which are singletons. Study outcomes and limitations: Earlier analysis found most TCR beta V segments productive about 87% or about 30% of the time. Under in vitro conditions, three CMV-associated chains were confirmed as specific for CMV antigens.

V is TRBV28 and J is TRBJ1-2; 7 bases match TRBD1. The source material was PBMCs. The TCR was taken from a man aged 35-49 years in good health and CMV-seronegative. CDR3 coding DNA: TGTGCCAGCAGTATGACAGGGTACGGCTACACCTTC. Translating gives CASSMTGYGYTF.